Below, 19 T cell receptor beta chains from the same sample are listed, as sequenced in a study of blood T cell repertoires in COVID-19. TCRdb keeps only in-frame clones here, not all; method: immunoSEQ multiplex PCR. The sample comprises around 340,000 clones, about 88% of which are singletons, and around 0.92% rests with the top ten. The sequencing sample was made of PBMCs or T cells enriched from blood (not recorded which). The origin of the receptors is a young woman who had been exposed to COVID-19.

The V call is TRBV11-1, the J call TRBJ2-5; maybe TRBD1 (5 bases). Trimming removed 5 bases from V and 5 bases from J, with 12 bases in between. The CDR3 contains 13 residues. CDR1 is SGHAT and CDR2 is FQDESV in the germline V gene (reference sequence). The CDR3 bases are TGTGCCAGCAGCAGACAGCTTGAGGAGACCCAGTACTTC. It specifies CASSRQLEETQYF. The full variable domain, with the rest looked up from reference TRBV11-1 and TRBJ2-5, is EAEVAQSPRYKITEKSQAVAFWCDPISGHATLYWYRQILGQGPELLVQFQDESVVDDSQLPKDRFSAERLKGVDSTLKIQPAELGDSAMYLCASSRQLEETQYFGPGTRLLVL.

CDR3 bases: TGTGCCAGCAGACCCCTAGCGGGGTACTCCTACGAGCAGTACTTC. Translating gives CASRPLAGYSYEQYF. The rearrangement links TRBV28 to TRBJ2-7; 9 nucleotides align to TRBD2. The CDR3 has 15 residues. Germline V gives CDR1 MDHEN, CDR2 SYDVKM. V lost 6 bases and J lost 0; bases outside the gene matches: 6.

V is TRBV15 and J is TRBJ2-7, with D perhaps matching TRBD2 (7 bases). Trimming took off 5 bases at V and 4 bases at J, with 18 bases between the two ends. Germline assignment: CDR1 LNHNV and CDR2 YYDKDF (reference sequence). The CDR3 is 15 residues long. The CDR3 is CATSPGVSGTYEQYF. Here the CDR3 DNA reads TGTGCCACCAGCCCAGGGGTGAGCGGGACATACGAGCAGTACTTC.

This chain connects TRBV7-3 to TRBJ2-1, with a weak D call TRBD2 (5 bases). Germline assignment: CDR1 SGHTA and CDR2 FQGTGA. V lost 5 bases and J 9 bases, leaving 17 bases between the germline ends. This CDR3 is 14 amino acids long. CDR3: CASSPRPLSGEQFF. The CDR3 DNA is TGTGCCAGCAGCCCACGCCCCTTGAGCGGTGAGCAGTTCTTC.

The CDR3 bases are TGTGCCAGCAGTTCGACACATCATACGCAGTATTTT. It is translated as CASSSTHHTQYF. This chain uses TRBV28 with TRBJ2-3; the D is unclear. From germline, CDR1 is MDHEN and CDR2 SYDVKM. V was shortened by 4 bases and J by 7 bases, with 9 bases between the two germline ends. This CDR3 has 12 residues.

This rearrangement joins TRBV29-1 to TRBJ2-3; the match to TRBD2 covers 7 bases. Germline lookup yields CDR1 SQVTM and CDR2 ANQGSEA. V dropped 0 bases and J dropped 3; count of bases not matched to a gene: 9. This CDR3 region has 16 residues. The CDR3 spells CSVEEWAAGATDTQYF. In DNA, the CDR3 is TGCAGCGTTGAAGAATGGGCGGCGGGAGCAACAGATACGCAGTATTTT.

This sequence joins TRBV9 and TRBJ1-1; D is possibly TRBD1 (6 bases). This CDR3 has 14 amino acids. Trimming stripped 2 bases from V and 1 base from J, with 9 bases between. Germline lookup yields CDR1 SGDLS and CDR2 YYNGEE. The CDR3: CASSVQGWNTEAFF. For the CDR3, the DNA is TGTGCCAGCAGCGTCCAGGGGTGGAACACTGAAGCTTTCTTT.

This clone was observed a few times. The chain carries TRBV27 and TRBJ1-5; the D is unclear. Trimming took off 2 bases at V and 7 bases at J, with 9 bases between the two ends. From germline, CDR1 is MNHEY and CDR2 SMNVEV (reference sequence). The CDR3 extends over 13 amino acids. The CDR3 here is CASSLTHSQPQHF. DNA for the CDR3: TGTGCCAGCAGTTTAACCCACAGCCAGCCCCAGCATTTT.

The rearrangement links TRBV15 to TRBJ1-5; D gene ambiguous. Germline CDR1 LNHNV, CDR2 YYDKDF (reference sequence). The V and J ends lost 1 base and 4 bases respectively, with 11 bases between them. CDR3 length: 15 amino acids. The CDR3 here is CATSRGVGGNQPQHF. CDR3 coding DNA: TGTGCCACCAGCAGAGGGGTGGGAGGGAATCAGCCCCAGCATTTT.

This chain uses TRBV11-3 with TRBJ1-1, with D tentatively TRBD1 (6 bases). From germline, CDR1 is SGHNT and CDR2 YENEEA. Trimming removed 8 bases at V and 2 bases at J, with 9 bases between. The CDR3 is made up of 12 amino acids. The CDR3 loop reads CASRTDNTEAFF. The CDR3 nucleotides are TGTGCCAGCCGGACAGACAACACTGAAGCTTTCTTT.

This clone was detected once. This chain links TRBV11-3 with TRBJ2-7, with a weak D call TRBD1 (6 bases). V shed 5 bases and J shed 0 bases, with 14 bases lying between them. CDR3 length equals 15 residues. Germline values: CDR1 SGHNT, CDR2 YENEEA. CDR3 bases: TGTGCCAGCAGCCCTAGGGGGTATACCTCCTACGAGCAGTACTTC. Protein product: CASSPRGYTSYEQYF.

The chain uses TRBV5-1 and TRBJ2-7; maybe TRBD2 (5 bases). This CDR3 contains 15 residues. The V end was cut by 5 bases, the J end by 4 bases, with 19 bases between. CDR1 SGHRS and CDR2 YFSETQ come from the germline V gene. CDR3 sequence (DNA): TGCGCCAGCAGGAGGGAGAGCGAGGGCCATTACGAGCAGTACTTC. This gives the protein CASRRESEGHYEQYF. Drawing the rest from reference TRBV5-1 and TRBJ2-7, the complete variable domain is KAGVTQTPRYLIKTRGQQVTLSCSPISGHRSVSWYQQTPGQGLQFLFEYFSETQRNKGNFPGRFSGRQFSNSRSEMNVSTLELGDSALYLCASRRESEGHYEQYFGPGTRLTVT.

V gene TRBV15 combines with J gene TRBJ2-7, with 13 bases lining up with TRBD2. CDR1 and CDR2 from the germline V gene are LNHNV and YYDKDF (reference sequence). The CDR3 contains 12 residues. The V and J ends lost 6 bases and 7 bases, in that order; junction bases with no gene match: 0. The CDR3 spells CATRTSGREQYF. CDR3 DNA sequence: TGTGCCACCAGGACTAGCGGGAGGGAGCAGTACTTC.

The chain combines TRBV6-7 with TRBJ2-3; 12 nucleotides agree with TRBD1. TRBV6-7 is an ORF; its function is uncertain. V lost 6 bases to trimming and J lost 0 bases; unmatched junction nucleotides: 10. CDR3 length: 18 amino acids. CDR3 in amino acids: CASRHPGQGAKSTDTQYF. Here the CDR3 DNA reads TGTGCCAGCAGACACCCGGGACAGGGGGCTAAAAGCACAGATACGCAGTATTTT.

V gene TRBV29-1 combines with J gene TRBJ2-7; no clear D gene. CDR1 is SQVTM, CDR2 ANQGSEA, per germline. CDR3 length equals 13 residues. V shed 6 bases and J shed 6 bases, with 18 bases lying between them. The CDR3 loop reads CSVLQASSSEQYF. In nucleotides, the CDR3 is TGCAGCGTCCTCCAGGCCTCGTCTTCCGAGCAGTACTTC.

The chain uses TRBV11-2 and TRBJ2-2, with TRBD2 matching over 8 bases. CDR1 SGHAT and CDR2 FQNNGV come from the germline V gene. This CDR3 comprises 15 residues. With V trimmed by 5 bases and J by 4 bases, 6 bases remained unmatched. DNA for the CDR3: TGTGCCAGCAGCGGCCAGCGGGAGCTCACCGGGGAGCTGTTTTTT. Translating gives CASSGQRELTGELFF.

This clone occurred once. In DNA form, the CDR3 reads TGTGCCAGCAGTCCACGCCTGCGGGACAGGGGATACTATGGCTACACCTTC. As protein: CASSPRLRDRGYYGYTF. The genes are TRBV27 and TRBJ1-2; 10 positions match TRBD1. The CDR3 runs 17 residues. V lost 5 bases, J lost 3 bases, and 12 bases stayed unmatched. CDR1 is MNHEY and CDR2 is SMNVEV in the germline V gene (reference sequence).

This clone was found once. The CDR3 region is CASGGFYEQYF. The CDR3 DNA sequence: TGTGCCAGCGGGGGCTTCTACGAGCAGTACTTC. This chain links TRBV27 with TRBJ2-7; the D gene is possibly TRBD1 (6 bases). V was clipped by 8 bases and J by 3 bases, with 8 bases between them. The CDR3 totals 11 residues. Germline V gene sequence: CDR1 MNHEY, CDR2 SMNVEV (reference sequence).

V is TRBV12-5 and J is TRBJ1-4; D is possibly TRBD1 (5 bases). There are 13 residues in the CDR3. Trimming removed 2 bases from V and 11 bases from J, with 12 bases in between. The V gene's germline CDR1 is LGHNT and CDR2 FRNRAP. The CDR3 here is CASGLMGLGKLFF. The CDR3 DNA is TGTGCTAGTGGTTTGATGGGACTGGGGAAACTGTTTTTT.